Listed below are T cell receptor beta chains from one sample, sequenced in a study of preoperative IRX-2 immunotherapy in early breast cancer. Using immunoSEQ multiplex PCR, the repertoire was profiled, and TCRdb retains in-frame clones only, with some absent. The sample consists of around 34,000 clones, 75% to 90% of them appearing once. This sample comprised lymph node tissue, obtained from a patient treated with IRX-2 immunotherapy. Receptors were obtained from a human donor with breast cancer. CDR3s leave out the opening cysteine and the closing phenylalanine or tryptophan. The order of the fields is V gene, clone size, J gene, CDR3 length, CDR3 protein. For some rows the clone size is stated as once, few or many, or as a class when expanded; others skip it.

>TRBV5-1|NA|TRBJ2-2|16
ASSPSLPGLTNTGELF
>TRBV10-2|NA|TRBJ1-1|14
ASSEWEGVGNTEAF
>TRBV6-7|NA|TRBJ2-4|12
ASSYGGPQDIQY
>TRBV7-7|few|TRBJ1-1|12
ASSQGLWNTEAF
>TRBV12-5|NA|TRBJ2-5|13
ASGWASGTQETQY
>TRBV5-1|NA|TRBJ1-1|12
ASSWRTGDGEAF
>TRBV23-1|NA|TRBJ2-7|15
ASSQAWSSAVSYEQY
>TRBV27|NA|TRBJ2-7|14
ASSLSRGLAIYEQY
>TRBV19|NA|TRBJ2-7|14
ASSIPGQGADYEQY
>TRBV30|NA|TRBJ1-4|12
AWSGGFESEKLF
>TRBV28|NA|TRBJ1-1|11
ATQEGRGDEAF
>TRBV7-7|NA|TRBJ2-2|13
ASSLVWGSAGELF
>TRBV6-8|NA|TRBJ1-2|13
AISVSRGEDYGYT
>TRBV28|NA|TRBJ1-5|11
ATRSQLNQPQH
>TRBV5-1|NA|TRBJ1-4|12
ASSLATTNEKLF
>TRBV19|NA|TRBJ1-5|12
ASRLTGGGQPQH